A selection of T cell receptor beta chains follows, all from one sample in a study of blood T cell repertoires in COVID-19. Produced via immunoSEQ multiplex PCR; TCRdb's table is partial and in-frame only. The sample includes under 200,000 clones, approximately 90% of them seen just once. Source material: peripheral blood. The origin of the receptors is a man aged 60 to 75 with active or convalescent COVID-19. Each CDR3 is given without its conserved first and last residue. The order of the fields is J gene, D gene, V gene, CDR3 protein. A D gene is named only where the DNA matches it firmly.

J gene: TRBJ1-2
D gene: -
V gene: TRBV6-5
CDR3 protein: ASSPRDTLYGYT

J gene: TRBJ1-4
D gene: -
V gene: TRBV19
CDR3 protein: ASSTRGEKLF

J gene: TRBJ2-1
D gene: TRBD2
V gene: TRBV5-1
CDR3 protein: ASSLVGREGNEQF

J gene: TRBJ2-5
D gene: -
V gene: TRBV11-2
CDR3 protein: ASSLGSKTQY

J gene: TRBJ2-1
D gene: TRBD2
V gene: TRBV5-1
CDR3 protein: ASSLVPGGGAGWNEQF

J gene: TRBJ1-3
D gene: -
V gene: TRBV6-5
CDR3 protein: ASSRGGSGNTIY

J gene: TRBJ2-2
D gene: -
V gene: TRBV2
CDR3 protein: ASSENRDPGELF

J gene: TRBJ2-3
D gene: -
V gene: TRBV7-9
CDR3 protein: ASSLVGGRNTDTQY

J gene: TRBJ2-2
D gene: TRBD1
V gene: TRBV19
CDR3 protein: ASSSGRGPGELF

J gene: TRBJ2-5
D gene: -
V gene: TRBV18
CDR3 protein: ASSPPGGTQY

J gene: TRBJ2-3
D gene: -
V gene: TRBV11-2
CDR3 protein: ASSSVVGRTDTQY

J gene: TRBJ1-2
D gene: TRBD1
V gene: TRBV5-1
CDR3 protein: ASSTGTGGNYGYT

J gene: TRBJ1-2
D gene: TRBD1
V gene: TRBV7-9
CDR3 protein: ASSFRGSDYGYT

J gene: TRBJ2-3
D gene: TRBD2
V gene: TRBV5-1
CDR3 protein: ASSLLAGGTTDTQY

J gene: TRBJ1-2
D gene: -
V gene: TRBV2
CDR3 protein: ASTGRESNYGYT

J gene: TRBJ2-6
D gene: -
V gene: TRBV5-4
CDR3 protein: ASSFSGNSGANVLT

J gene: TRBJ1-1
D gene: -
V gene: TRBV9
CDR3 protein: ASSVATGTMNTEAF

J gene: TRBJ2-7
D gene: TRBD1
V gene: TRBV6-5
CDR3 protein: ASSPWDRAYEQY

J gene: TRBJ2-3
D gene: -
V gene: TRBV9
CDR3 protein: ASSVDSPDTQY

J gene: TRBJ2-5
D gene: TRBD2
V gene: TRBV5-4
CDR3 protein: ASSLRLAGQETQY

J gene: TRBJ2-1
D gene: -
V gene: TRBV5-1
CDR3 protein: ASSLGGSSYNEQF

J gene: TRBJ2-2
D gene: -
V gene: TRBV9
CDR3 protein: ASSVGGRWTGELF

J gene: TRBJ2-1
D gene: -
V gene: TRBV7-2
CDR3 protein: ASSFTASSYNEQF

J gene: TRBJ2-7
D gene: TRBD1
V gene: TRBV5-1
CDR3 protein: ASSRDRGSFEQY

J gene: TRBJ1-1
D gene: -
V gene: TRBV11-1
CDR3 protein: ASSLGRGLNTEAF

J gene: TRBJ1-1
D gene: -
V gene: TRBV7-3
CDR3 protein: ASQGEGSTEAF

J gene: TRBJ2-3
D gene: TRBD1
V gene: TRBV11-1
CDR3 protein: ASSFYPGTGADTQY

J gene: TRBJ2-3
D gene: -
V gene: TRBV7-9
CDR3 protein: ASSHSRGTDTQY

J gene: TRBJ2-1
D gene: -
V gene: TRBV5-4
CDR3 protein: ASSGPGIYEQF

J gene: TRBJ2-5
D gene: -
V gene: TRBV24-1
CDR3 protein: ATSEAGHRQETQY

J gene: TRBJ2-7
D gene: -
V gene: TRBV18
CDR3 protein: ASSRADTHEQY

J gene: TRBJ2-5
D gene: TRBD2
V gene: TRBV6-5
CDR3 protein: ASTGGNYQETQY

J gene: TRBJ2-2
D gene: TRBD1
V gene: TRBV2
CDR3 protein: ASSLRTGDPGELF

J gene: TRBJ2-1
D gene: -
V gene: TRBV6-5
CDR3 protein: ASLQANSYNEQF

J gene: TRBJ1-1
D gene: TRBD1
V gene: TRBV2
CDR3 protein: ASSSDRVDTEAF

J gene: TRBJ2-7
D gene: -
V gene: TRBV21-1
CDR3 protein: ASSDWDSLLSYEQY

J gene: TRBJ2-5
D gene: -
V gene: TRBV10-3
CDR3 protein: AISPDSGQETQY

J gene: TRBJ2-5
D gene: -
V gene: TRBV18
CDR3 protein: ASSPSGGAQETQY

J gene: TRBJ2-3
D gene: TRBD2
V gene: TRBV4-1
CDR3 protein: ASSQRGLAGGPGFTDTQY

J gene: TRBJ1-4
D gene: TRBD1
V gene: TRBV11-2
CDR3 protein: ASSELDRVNEKLF

J gene: TRBJ1-4
D gene: -
V gene: TRBV6-5
CDR3 protein: ASRGGLDEKLF

J gene: TRBJ1-1
D gene: TRBD1
V gene: TRBV7-9
CDR3 protein: ASSPDREVF

J gene: TRBJ2-5
D gene: TRBD2
V gene: TRBV18
CDR3 protein: ASSALAGDQETQY

J gene: TRBJ2-3
D gene: TRBD2
V gene: TRBV11-3
CDR3 protein: ASSSGGGATDTQY